The 13 T cell receptor beta chains listed next were all sequenced from one sample in a study of Graves' ophthalmopathy and Graves' hyperthyroidism. RNA transcripts were the template, and TCR beta CDR3 regions were amplified from them. RT-PCR with HTBI primers came first, then second-round multiplex PCR. TCRdb redid the calling of the multiplex PCR reads with MiXCR, one entry per CDR3 protein. The sample consists of hundreds of thousands of distinct CDR3 sequences, about a fifth of them appearing once. Sequencing was done on a sample of peripheral blood. Every receptor here comes from a young woman with stable Graves' hyperthyroidism. Some clones in this sample may be carry-over from other donors' samples.

With respect to this clonotype: It may be a read error: a sequence one base away is much more abundant. The rearrangement joins TRBV6-5 to TRBJ2-7, with 11 bases that match TRBD2. Germline V gives CDR1 MNHEY, CDR2 SVGAGI. V dropped 6 bases and J dropped 5; count of bases not matched to a gene: 9. The CDR3 loop spans 15 amino acids. CDR3 amino acids: CASSSSGLAVDEQYF. Here the CDR3 DNA reads TGTGCCAGCAGCTCCTCGGGACTAGCGGTCGACGAGCAGTACTTC.

This clonotype was detected only once. This chain uses TRBV15 with TRBJ2-7; D is unclear. This CDR3 is 12 amino acids long. Germline V gene data show CDR1 as LNHNV and CDR2 as YYDKDF (reference sequence). The germline V and J ends were trimmed by 2 bases and 3 bases, with 5 bases remaining between them. CDR3 loop: CATSRSYYEQYF. In DNA, the CDR3 is TGTGCCACCAGCAGATCCTACTACGAGCAGTACTTC.

Many counts were recorded for this clonotype. This chain uses TRBV10-3 with TRBJ2-5; unclear D gene. The V end was cut by 0 bases, the J end by 5 bases, with 10 bases between. Germline V gene sequence: CDR1 ENHRY, CDR2 SYGVKD. This CDR3 spans 14 amino acids. CDR3 DNA: TGTGCCATCAGTGAGTCGAATAATCCGGAGACCCAGTACTTC. Its protein is CAISESNNPETQYF.

This clonotype appeared many times. V usage is TRBV28 and J usage is TRBJ2-7; 9 bases line up with TRBD1. The CDR3 covers 20 residues. CDR1 and CDR2 from the germline V gene are MDHEN and SYDVKM. Trimming cost V 4 bases and J 2 bases; bases outside gene matches: 21. CDR3 bases: TGTGCCAGCAGTTCCTTACCGGGACAGGGCGGGTTTTACCTTACCTACGAGCAGTACTTC. Translating it yields CASSSLPGQGGFYLTYEQYF.

This clonotype has ten or more counts. The rearrangement uses TRBV6-1 and TRBJ1-1; tentatively, D is TRBD1 (5 bases). The V gene's germline CDR1 is MNHNS and CDR2 SASEGT. The CDR3 contains 13 residues. V was pared by 8 bases and J by 0 bases, with 10 bases between. CDR3 in DNA: TGTGCCAGCTCGGGGCTGATGAACACTGAAGCTTTCTTT. Protein: CASSGLMNTEAFF.

Many counts were recorded for this clonotype. This chain links TRBV11-1 with TRBJ2-2; 8 bases are shared with TRBD1. Germline trimming cut 0 bases from V and 4 bases from J; bases unmatched to any gene: 13. This CDR3 region has 19 residues. Per germline, CDR1 SGHAT and CDR2 FQDESV (reference sequence). The CDR3 is CASSLARGQGLFFTGELFF. The CDR3 DNA reads as TGTGCCAGCAGCTTAGCCCGCGGACAGGGACTCTTTTTCACCGGGGAGCTGTTTTTT. Using reference TRBV11-1 and TRBJ2-2 for the parts outside the CDR3, the full variable domain is EAEVAQSPRYKITEKSQAVAFWCDPISGHATLYWYRQILGQGPELLVQFQDESVVDDSQLPKDRFSAERLKGVDSTLKIQPAELGDSAMYLCASSLARGQGLFFTGELFFGEGSRLTVL.

This clonotype was picked up a small number of times. This chain connects TRBV4-1 to TRBJ1-1; 8 bases align to TRBD1. CDR1 MGHRA and CDR2 YSYEKL come from the germline V gene. This CDR3 has 17 residues. V was clipped by 0 bases and J by 0 bases; unmatched bases: 6. This CDR3 is CASSQDARDRMNTEAFF. In nucleotides, the CDR3 is TGCGCCAGCAGCCAAGATGCAAGGGACAGGATGAACACTGAAGCTTTCTTT.

A few counts support this clonotype. The chain joins TRBV6-1 to TRBJ1-1; 7 bases are a match to TRBD1. V was clipped by 9 bases and J by 1 base; unmatched bases: 8. CDR1 is MNHNS and CDR2 is SASEGT in the germline V gene. The CDR3 runs to 14 residues. CDR3 in amino acids: CASLRGLGNTEAFF. CDR3 DNA sequence: TGTGCCAGTCTCAGGGGGTTGGGGAACACTGAAGCTTTCTTT.

Many counts were recorded for this clonotype. The genes are TRBV28 and TRBJ2-5; 9 bases fit TRBD1. The CDR3 runs 14 residues. Germline V gene data show CDR1 as MDHEN and CDR2 as SYDVKM. Trimming at V came to 7 bases and at J to 4 bases, leaving 7 bases not matched to a gene. The CDR3 bases are TGTGCCAGCAACATACAGGGGGCGCGAGAGACCCAGTACTTC. It encodes CASNIQGARETQYF.

In this sample, this clonotype turned up a few times. V gene TRBV28 combines with J gene TRBJ1-2, with 7 bases lining up with TRBD1. Germline CDR1 and CDR2: MDHEN and SYDVKM. The CDR3 totals 13 residues. J lost 4 bases, V lost 7 bases, and 6 bases had no gene match. The CDR3 sequence: CASTGRTGYGYTF. The CDR3 DNA is TGTGCCAGCACAGGAAGGACAGGCTATGGCTACACCTTC.

This clonotype was counted at least ten times. The V gene is TRBV7-2, the J gene TRBJ2-7; TRBD1 aligns across 7 bases. Germline loops: CDR1 SGHTA, CDR2 FQGNSA. With 5 bases clipped from V and 2 bases from J, the junction kept 12 bases outside the gene matches. This CDR3 is 16 amino acids long. CDR3 protein: CASSHAMEDRAYEQYF. CDR3 coding DNA: TGTGCCAGCAGCCACGCAATGGAAGACAGGGCCTACGAGCAGTACTTC.

At least ten counts were recorded for this clonotype. The chain carries TRBV11-2 and TRBJ2-5; TRBD2 matches at 13 bases. Trimming took 5 bases from V and 2 from J; bases not matched to a gene: 8. This CDR3 contains 17 residues. Germline CDR1 SGHAT, CDR2 FQNNGV. CDR3 loop: CASSIGTSGTGQETQYF. CDR3 DNA sequence: TGTGCCAGCAGCATAGGGACTAGCGGGACGGGGCAAGAGACCCAGTACTTC.

Comment on this clonotype: A junction end diverges from the germline sequence, so it may reflect a read error. The chain carries TRBV12-3 or TRBV12-4 and TRBJ2-7, with 7 bases lining up with TRBD1. This CDR3 is 13 amino acids long. The CDR3 DNA reads as TGTGCCAGCAGTTTAAGACAGGGAGACGATCAGTACTTC. Translated, it gives CASSLRQGDDQYF.